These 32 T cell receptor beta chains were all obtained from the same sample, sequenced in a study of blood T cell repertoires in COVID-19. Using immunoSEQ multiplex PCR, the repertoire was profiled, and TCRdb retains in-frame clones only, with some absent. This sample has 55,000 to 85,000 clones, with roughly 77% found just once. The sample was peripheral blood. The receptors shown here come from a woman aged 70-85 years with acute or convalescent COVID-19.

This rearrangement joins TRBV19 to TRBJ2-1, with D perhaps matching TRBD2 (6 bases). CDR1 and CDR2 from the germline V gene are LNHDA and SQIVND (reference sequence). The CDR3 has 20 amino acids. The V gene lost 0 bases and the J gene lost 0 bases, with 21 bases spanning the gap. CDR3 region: CASSIDPYMELRDSYNEQFF. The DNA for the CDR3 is TGTGCCAGTAGTATAGATCCTTATATGGAGCTGCGGGACTCCTACAATGAGCAGTTCTTC. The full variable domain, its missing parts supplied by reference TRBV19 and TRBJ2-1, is DGGITQSPKYLFRKEGQNVTLSCEQNLNHDAMYWYRQDPGQGLRLIYYSQIVNDFQKGDIAEGYSVSREKKESFPLTVTSAQKNPTAFYLCASSIDPYMELRDSYNEQFFGPGTRLTVL.

The CDR3 reads CASSDNNYGYTF. The DNA for the CDR3 is TGTGCCAGCAGCGACAATAACTATGGCTACACCTTC. J is TRBJ1-2 and V is TRBV28; D ambiguous. With 6 bases removed from V and 1 base from J, the gap between germline ends came to 6 bases. Per germline, CDR1 MDHEN and CDR2 SYDVKM. This CDR3 comprises 12 residues.

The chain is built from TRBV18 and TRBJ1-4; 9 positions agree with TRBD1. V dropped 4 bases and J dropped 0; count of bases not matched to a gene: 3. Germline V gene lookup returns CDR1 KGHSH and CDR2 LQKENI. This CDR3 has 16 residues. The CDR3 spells CASSLRQGATNEKLFF. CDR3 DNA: TGTGCCAGCTCACTTCGACAGGGGGCAACTAATGAAAAACTGTTTTTT. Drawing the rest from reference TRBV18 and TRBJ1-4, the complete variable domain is NAGVMQNPRHLVRRRGQEARLRCSPMKGHSHVYWYRQLPEEGLKFMVYLQKENIIDESGMPKERFSAEFPKEGPSILRIQQVVRGDSAAYFCASSLRQGATNEKLFFGSGTQLSVL.

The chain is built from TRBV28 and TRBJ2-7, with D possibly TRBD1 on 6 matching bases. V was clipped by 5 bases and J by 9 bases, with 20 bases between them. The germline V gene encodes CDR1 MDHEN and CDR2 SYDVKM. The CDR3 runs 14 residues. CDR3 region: CASSLGQARTGQYF. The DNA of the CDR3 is TGTGCCAGCAGTCTGGGACAAGCGCGTACGGGGCAGTACTTC.

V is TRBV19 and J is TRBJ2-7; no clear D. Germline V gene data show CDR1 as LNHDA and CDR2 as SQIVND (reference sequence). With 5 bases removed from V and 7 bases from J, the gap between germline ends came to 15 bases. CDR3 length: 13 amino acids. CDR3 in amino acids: CASSEWQALEQYF. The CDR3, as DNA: TGTGCCAGTAGTGAGTGGCAGGCTCTGGAGCAGTACTTC.

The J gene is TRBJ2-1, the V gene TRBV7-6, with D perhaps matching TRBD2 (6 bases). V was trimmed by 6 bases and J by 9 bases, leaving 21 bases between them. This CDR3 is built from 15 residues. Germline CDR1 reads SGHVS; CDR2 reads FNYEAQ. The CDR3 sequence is CASSFSGTLGFEQFF. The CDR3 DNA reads TGTGCCAGCAGTTTTAGCGGAACTCTAGGGTTTGAGCAGTTCTTC.

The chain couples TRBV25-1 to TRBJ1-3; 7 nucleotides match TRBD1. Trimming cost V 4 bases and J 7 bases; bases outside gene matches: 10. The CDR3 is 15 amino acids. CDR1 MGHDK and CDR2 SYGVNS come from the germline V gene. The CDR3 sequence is CASSVQGGSSNTIYF. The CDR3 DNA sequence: TGTGCCAGCAGTGTTCAGGGGGGATCGAGTAACACCATATATTTT.

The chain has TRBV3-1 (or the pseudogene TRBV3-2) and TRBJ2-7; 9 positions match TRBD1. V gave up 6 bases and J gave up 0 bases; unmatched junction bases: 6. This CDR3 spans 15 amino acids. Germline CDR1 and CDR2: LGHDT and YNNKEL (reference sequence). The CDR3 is CASRTGTGSSYEQYF. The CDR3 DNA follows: TGTGCCAGCAGGACCGGGACAGGGTCCTCCTACGAGCAGTACTTC.

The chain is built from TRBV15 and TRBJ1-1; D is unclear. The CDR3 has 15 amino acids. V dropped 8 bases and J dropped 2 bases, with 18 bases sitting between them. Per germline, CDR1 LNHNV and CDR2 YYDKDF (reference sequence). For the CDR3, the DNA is TGTGCCACCTCCCGGGGAGGAGGCTACAACACTGAAGCTTTCTTT. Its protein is CATSRGGGYNTEAFF.

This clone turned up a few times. The DNA of the CDR3 is TGTGCCAGCACCACAGAAGTCCCACCTAGCGAGCAGTACTTC. It is translated as CASTTEVPPSEQYF. V usage is TRBV7-9 and J usage is TRBJ2-7; D is unclear. The germline V gene has CDR1 SEHNR and CDR2 FQNEAQ (reference sequence). Between the trimmed V and J ends, which lost 7 bases and 6 bases, there was a span of 19 bases. The CDR3 is 14 residues long.

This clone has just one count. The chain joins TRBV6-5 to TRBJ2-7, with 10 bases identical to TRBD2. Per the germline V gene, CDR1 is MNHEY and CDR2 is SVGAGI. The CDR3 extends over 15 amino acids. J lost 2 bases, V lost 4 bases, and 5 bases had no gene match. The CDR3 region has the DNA TGTGCCAGCAGTTCGCTAGCGGGGGAAGCCTACGAGCAGTACTTC. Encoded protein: CASSSLAGEAYEQYF.

CDR3 DNA: TGTGCCTGGAGTGTACTTGGGCGAGAGACCCAGTACTTC. As protein: CAWSVLGRETQYF. The chain combines TRBV30 with TRBJ2-5; no firm D call. The CDR3 sequence is 13 residues long. V was pared by 0 bases and J by 4 bases, with 9 bases between. Germline V CDR1 and CDR2: GTSNPN, SVGIG (reference sequence).

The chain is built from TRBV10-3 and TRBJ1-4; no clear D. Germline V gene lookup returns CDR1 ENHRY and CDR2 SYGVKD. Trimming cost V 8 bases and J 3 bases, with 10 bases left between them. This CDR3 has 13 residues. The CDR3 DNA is TGTGCCATCGGGCAGGATTCTAATGAAAAACTGTTTTTT. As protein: CAIGQDSNEKLFF.

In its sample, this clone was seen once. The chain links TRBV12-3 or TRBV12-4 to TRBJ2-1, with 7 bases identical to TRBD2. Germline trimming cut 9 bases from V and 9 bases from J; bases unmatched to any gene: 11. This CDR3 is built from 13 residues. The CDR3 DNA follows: TGTGCCAGTGGTAGTAGGAGGGAGGGTGAGCAGTTCTTC. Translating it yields CASGSRREGEQFF.

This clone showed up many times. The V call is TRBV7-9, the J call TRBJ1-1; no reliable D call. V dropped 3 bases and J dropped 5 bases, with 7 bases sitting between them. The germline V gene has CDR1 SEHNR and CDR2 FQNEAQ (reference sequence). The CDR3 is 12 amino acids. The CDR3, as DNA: TGTGCCAGCAGCTTTATTGTTACTGAAGCTTTCTTT. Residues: CASSFIVTEAFF.

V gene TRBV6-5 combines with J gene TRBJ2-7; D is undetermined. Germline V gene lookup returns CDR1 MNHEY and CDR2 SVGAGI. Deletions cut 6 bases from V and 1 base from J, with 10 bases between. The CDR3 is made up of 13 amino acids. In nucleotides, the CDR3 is TGTGCCAGCAGCGTCCAGGATTCCTACGAGCAGTACTTC. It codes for CASSVQDSYEQYF.

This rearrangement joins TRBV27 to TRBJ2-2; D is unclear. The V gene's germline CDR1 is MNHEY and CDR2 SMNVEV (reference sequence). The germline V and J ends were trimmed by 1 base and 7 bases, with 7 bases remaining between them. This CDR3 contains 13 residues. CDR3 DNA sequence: TGTGCCAGCAGTTTATTGGGCTACGGGGAGCTGTTTTTT. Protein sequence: CASSLLGYGELFF.

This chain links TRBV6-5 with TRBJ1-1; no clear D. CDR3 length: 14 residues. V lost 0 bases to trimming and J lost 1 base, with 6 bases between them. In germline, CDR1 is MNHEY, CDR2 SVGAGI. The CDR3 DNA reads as TGTGCCAGCAGTTACTCGTCAAAGAACACTGAAGCTTTCTTT. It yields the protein CASSYSSKNTEAFF.

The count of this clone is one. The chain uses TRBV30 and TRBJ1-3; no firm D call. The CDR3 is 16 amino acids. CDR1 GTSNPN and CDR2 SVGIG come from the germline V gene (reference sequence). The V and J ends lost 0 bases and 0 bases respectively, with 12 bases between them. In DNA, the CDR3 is TGTGCCTGGAGTGTAGGCTTACGGAGCTCTGGAAACACCATATATTTT. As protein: CAWSVGLRSSGNTIYF.

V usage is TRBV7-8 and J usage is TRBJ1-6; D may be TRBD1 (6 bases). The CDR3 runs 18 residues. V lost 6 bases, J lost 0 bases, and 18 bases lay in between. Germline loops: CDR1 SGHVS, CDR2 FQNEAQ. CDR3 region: CASSGSRGLSSYNSPLHF. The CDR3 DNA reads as TGTGCCAGCAGTGGGAGCAGGGGATTAAGCTCCTATAATTCACCCCTCCACTTT.

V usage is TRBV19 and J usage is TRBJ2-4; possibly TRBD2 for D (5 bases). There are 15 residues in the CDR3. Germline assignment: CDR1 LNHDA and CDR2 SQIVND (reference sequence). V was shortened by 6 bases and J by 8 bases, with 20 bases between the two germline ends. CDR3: CASSPTPAASDIQYF. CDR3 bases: TGTGCCAGTAGCCCTACCCCAGCGGCCTCAGACATTCAGTACTTC.

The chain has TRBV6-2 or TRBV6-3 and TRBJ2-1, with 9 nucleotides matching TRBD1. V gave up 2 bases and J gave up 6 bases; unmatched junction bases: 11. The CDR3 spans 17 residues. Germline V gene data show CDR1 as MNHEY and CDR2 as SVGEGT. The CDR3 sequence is CASSYKHDRGITNEQFF. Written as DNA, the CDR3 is TGTGCCAGCAGTTACAAACATGACAGGGGGATTACCAATGAGCAGTTCTTC.

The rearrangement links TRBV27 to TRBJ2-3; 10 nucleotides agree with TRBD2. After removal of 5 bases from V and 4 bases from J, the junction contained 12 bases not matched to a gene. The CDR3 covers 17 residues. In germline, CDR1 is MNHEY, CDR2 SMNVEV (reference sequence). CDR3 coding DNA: TGTGCCAGCAGTACTTCTCTAGCGGGAGTAGTCCCAGATACGCAGTATTTT. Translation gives CASSTSLAGVVPDTQYF.

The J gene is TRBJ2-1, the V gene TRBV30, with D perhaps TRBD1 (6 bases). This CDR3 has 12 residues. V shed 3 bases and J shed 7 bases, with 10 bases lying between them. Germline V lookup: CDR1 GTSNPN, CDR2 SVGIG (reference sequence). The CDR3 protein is CAWSGTLNEQFF. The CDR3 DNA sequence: TGTGCCTGGAGCGGGACACTAAATGAGCAGTTCTTC.

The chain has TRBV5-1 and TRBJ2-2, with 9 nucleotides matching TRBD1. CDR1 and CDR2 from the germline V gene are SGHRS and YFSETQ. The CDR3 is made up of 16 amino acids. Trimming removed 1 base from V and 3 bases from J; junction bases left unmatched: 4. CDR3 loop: CASSLSGDRDTGELFF. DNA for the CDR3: TGCGCCAGCAGCTTGTCGGGGGACAGGGACACCGGGGAGCTGTTTTTT.

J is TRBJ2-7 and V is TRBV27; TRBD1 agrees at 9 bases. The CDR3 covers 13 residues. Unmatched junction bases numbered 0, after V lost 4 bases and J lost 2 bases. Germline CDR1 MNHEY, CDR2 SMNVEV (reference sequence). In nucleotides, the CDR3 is TGTGCCAGCAGTTGGGACAGGGCCTACGAGCAGTACTTC. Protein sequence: CASSWDRAYEQYF.

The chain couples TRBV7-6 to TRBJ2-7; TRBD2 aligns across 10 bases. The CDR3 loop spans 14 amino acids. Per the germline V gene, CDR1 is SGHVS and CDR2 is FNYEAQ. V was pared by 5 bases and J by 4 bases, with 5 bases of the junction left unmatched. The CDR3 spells CASSETSGRYEQYF. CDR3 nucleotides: TGTGCCAGCAGCGAGACTAGCGGGCGTTACGAGCAGTACTTC. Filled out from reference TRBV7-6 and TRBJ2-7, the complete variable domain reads GAGVSQSPRYKVTKRGQDVALRCDPISGHVSLYWYRQALGQGPEFLTYFNYEAQQDKSGLPNDRFSAERPEGSISTLTIQRTEQRDSAMYRCASSETSGRYEQYFGPGTRLTVT.

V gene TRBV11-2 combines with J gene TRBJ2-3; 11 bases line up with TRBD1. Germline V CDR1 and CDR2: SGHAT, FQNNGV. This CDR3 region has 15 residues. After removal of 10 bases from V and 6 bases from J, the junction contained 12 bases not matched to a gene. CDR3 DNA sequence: TGTGCCACCGGACAGGGGGCTAGCCTGCGGGATACGCAGTATTTT. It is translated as CATGQGASLRDTQYF.

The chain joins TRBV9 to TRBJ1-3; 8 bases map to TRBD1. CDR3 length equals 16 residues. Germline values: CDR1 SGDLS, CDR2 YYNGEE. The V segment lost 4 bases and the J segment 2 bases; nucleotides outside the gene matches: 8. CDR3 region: CASSSQPTGAGNTIYF. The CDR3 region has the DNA TGTGCCAGCAGCTCTCAACCGACAGGGGCTGGAAACACCATATATTTT.

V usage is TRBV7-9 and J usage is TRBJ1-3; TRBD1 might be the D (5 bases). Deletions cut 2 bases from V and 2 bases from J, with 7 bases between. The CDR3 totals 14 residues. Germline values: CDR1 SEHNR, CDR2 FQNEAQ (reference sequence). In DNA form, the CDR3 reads TGTGCCAGCAGCTTAACAGGTGCTGGAAACACCATATATTTT. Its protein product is CASSLTGAGNTIYF. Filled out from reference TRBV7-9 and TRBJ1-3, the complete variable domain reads DTGVSQNPRHKITKRGQNVTFRCDPISEHNRLYWYRQTLGQGPEFLTYFQNEAQLEKSRLLSDRFSAERPKGSFSTLEIQRTEQGDSAMYLCASSLTGAGNTIYFGEGSWLTVV.

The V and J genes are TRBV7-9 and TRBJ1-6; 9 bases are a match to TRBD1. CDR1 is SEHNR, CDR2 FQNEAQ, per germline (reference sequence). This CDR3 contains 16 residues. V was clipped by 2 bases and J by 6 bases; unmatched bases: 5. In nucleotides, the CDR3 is TGTGCCAGCAGCTTATCGTCGGGACAGGGTAATTCACCCCTCCACTTT. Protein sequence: CASSLSSGQGNSPLHF. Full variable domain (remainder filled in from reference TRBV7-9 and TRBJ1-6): DTGVSQNPRHKITKRGQNVTFRCDPISEHNRLYWYRQTLGQGPEFLTYFQNEAQLEKSRLLSDRFSAERPKGSFSTLEIQRTEQGDSAMYLCASSLSSGQGNSPLHFGNGTRLTVT.

The CDR3 loop is CASSFSRAGGNTEAFF. CDR3 nucleotide sequence: TGTGCCAGCAGTTTTTCCAGGGCGGGGGGGAACACTGAAGCTTTCTTT. V is TRBV27 and J is TRBJ1-1; tentative D call: TRBD1 (5 bases). From germline, CDR1 is MNHEY and CDR2 SMNVEV (reference sequence). The V end was cut by 3 bases, the J end by 1 base, with 15 bases between. This CDR3 has 16 residues.